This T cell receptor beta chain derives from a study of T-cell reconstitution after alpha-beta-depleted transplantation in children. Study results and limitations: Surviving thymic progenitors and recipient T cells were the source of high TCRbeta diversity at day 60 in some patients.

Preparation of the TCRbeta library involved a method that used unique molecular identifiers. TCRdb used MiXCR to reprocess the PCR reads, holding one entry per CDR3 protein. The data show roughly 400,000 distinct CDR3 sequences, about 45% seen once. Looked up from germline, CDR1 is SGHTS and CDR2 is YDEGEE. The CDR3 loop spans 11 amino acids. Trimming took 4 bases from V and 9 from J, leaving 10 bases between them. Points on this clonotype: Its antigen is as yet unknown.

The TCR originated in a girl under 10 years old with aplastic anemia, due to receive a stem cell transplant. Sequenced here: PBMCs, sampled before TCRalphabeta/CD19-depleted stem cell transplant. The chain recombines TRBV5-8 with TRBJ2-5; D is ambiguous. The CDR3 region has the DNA TGTGCCAGCAGCCCGGAAAGGGCCCAGTACTTC. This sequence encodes CASSPERAQYF.